Listed below are T cell receptor beta chains from one sample, sequenced in a study of early T cells in non-severe SARS-CoV-2 infection. TCRdb reprocessed the 5' RACE reads via MiXCR and lists one record per CDR3 protein. The sample has just under 90,000 distinct CDR3 sequences, about 15% seen once. The sample consisted of whole blood. All receptors come from an adult who was a healthcare worker with PCR-confirmed SARS-CoV-2 infection or an uninfected control (not recorded which). Each CDR3 is given with its conserved first and last residue. Each record gives: clone size, D gene, V gene, J gene, CDR3 DNA, CDR3 protein. D genes are given only for firm matches. Size values are once, few and many counts, or a class for expanded clones, and some rows have none.

NA	NA	TRBV29-1	TRBJ1-1	TGCAGCTCTCTCCCCGACAGGTCTGAAGCTTTCTTT	CSSLPDRSEAFF
many	NA	TRBV21-1	TRBJ1-5	TGTGCCAGCAGCCCCACCCAGACAGGGTCCGTTTGCAACAATCAGCCCCAGCATTTT	CASSPTQTGSVCNNQPQHF
many	TRBD2	TRBV4-1	TRBJ2-1	TGCGCCAGCAGCCAACTCCCTAGCGGGAGCTACAATGAGCAGTTCTTC	CASSQLPSGSYNEQFF
few	NA	TRBV28	TRBJ2-1	TGTGCCAGCAGTTCTCCAGGGGATGAGCAGTTCTTC	CASSSPGDEQFF
few	NA	TRBV13	TRBJ1-1	TGTGCCAGCAGCGCGGGACGGACGAACACTGAAGCTTTCTTT	CASSAGRTNTEAFF
NA	TRBD1	TRBV28	TRBJ2-1	TGTGCCAGCAGTTGGGACAGGGGTTTGAATGAGCAGTTCTTC	CASSWDRGLNEQFF
few	NA	TRBV20-1	TRBJ2-3	TGCAGTGCCCGGACGAGGACGGATACGCAGTATTTT	CSARTRTDTQYF
NA	NA	TRBV29-1	TRBJ2-5	TGCAGCGTTGTGAGTCTTCAGGAGTGGGAGACCCAGTACTTC	CSVVSLQEWETQYF
many	TRBD1	TRBV5-1	TRBJ2-4	TGCGCCAGCAGCCCACCCATTCTACAGGGGGCAAACATTCAGTACTTC	CASSPPILQGANIQYF
few	NA	TRBV9	TRBJ1-2	TGTGCCAGCAGCGTATTGATGGAAGCTAACTATGGCTACACCTTC	CASSVLMEANYGYTF
many	NA	TRBV7-9	TRBJ1-5	TGTGCCAGCAGCTTAGCGTTGGCAGGCCTCAATCAGCCCCAGCATTTT	CASSLALAGLNQPQHF
NA	NA	TRBV5-5	TRBJ1-5	TGTGCCAGCAGGGGGGATCTGGTTCAGCCCCAGCATTTT	CASRGDLVQPQHF
many	NA	TRBV5-4	TRBJ2-7	TGTGCCAGCAGCTTAGGAGGGATCTACGAGCAGTACTTC	CASSLGGIYEQYF
few	NA	TRBV6-6	TRBJ1-1	TGTGCCAGCAGTTACGCTGGCGGGTATGGAAGCACTGAAGCTTTCTTT	CASSYAGGYGSTEAFF
NA	NA	TRBV11-2	TRBJ2-7	TGTGCCAGCAGTTGGGGGGACTCCTACGAGCAGTACTTC	CASSWGDSYEQYF
NA	NA	TRBV3-1	TRBJ2-7	TGTGCCAGCAGCGGTAGCGCGATTTTCGAGCAGTACTTC	CASSGSAIFEQYF
many	TRBD1	TRBV6-5	TRBJ1-5	TGTGCCAGCAGTAGGACAGGGGCTAGGGGCAATCAGCCCCAGCATTTT	CASSRTGARGNQPQHF
few	TRBD1	TRBV29-1	TRBJ1-2	TGCAGCGTTGAAGTGGGACAGGGACCATCTGGCTACACCTTC	CSVEVGQGPSGYTF
many	NA	TRBV3-1	TRBJ2-7	TGTGCCAGCAGTCCCGACAGGCTCAGAAACGAGCAGTACTTC	CASSPDRLRNEQYF
NA	NA	TRBV7-8	TRBJ1-4	TGTGCCAGCAGCTTAGTGTTGGGGAATGAAAAACTGTTTTTT	CASSLVLGNEKLFF
few	TRBD1	TRBV4-2	TRBJ1-4	TGTGCCAGCAGCCAAGAGGGGACAGGGGGCTTGGAAAAACTGTTTTTT	CASSQEGTGGLEKLFF
few	NA	TRBV20-1	TRBJ1-6	TGCAGTGCTAGAACAGGCCCGTATTGGTCACCCCTCCACTTT	CSARTGPYWSPLHF
NA	TRBD1	TRBV3-1	TRBJ1-1	TGTGCCAGCAGCCAGGGGACAGGGGGGAGAACTGAAGCTTTCTTT	CASSQGTGGRTEAFF
few	NA	TRBV20-1	TRBJ1-4	TGCAGTGCTAGCCGGGACTCCTTCAAGTATAATGAAAAACTGTTTTTT	CSASRDSFKYNEKLFF
few	NA	TRBV20-1	TRBJ2-7	TGCAGTGCAAGCCGGACAGCAGCCCACGAGCAGTACTTC	CSASRTAAHEQYF
NA	TRBD1	TRBV3-1	TRBJ2-7	TGTGCCAGCAGGCTCCGGGACAGGGAAACCTACGAGCAGTACTTC	CASRLRDRETYEQYF
many	NA	TRBV3-1	TRBJ2-7	TGTGCCAGCAGCCTCCGGGACGGGGACTACGAGCAGTACTTC	CASSLRDGDYEQYF
NA	NA	TRBV7-6	TRBJ2-5	TGTGCCAGCAGCTTAGCGATAGCGGCTCAAGAGACCCAGTACTTC	CASSLAIAAQETQYF
few	TRBD1	TRBV7-9	TRBJ1-5	TGTGCCAGCAGCATAAACCTCCCGGGACAGGGGCCAAGCCGGGGCAATCAGCCCCAGCATTTT	CASSINLPGQGPSRGNQPQHF
many	NA	TRBV29-1	TRBJ2-6	TGCAGCGTTTTAGTAGCGGCTGGGGCCAACGTCCTGACTTTC	CSVLVAAGANVLTF
many	NA	TRBV24-1	TRBJ2-3	TGTGCCACCAGTGATCCGACAGGATCGGACCGTTATACGCAGTATTTT	CATSDPTGSDRYTQYF
NA	TRBD2	TRBV30	TRBJ2-4	TGTGCCTGGAGTGCGGGAGTTGTGGTTAGCGGGGGCGCGAGGTACTTC	CAWSAGVVVSGGARYF
few	NA	TRBV30	TRBJ2-2	TGTGCCTGGACCGGGGGCTGGGGGGAGCTGTTTTTT	CAWTGGWGELFF
many	TRBD2	TRBV3-1	TRBJ2-1	TGTGCCAGCAGCCCCCGGGGGTCAGCGGGAGGTCTTGAGCAGTTCTTC	CASSPRGSAGGLEQFF
few	NA	TRBV7-8	TRBJ1-5	TGTGCCAGCAGCACGACCGGGTCGCGGGGTCGCAATCAGCCCCAGCATTTT	CASSTTGSRGRNQPQHF
many	NA	TRBV7-3	TRBJ2-1	TGTGCCAGCAGCTTAACCCCGGAGGCGGGCAATGAGCAGTTCTTC	CASSLTPEAGNEQFF
few	NA	TRBV7-9	TRBJ1-1	TGTGCCAGCAGCTTAGCTACGATGGCTGAAGCTTTCTTT	CASSLATMAEAFF
NA	NA	TRBV4-1	TRBJ2-2	TGCGCCAGCAGCTCCGGGCAGAACACCGGGGAGCTGTTTTTT	CASSSGQNTGELFF
many	TRBD1	TRBV9	TRBJ2-2	TGTGCCAGCAGCGTGAGACAGGGAGCCGGGGAGCTGTTTTTT	CASSVRQGAGELFF
NA	TRBD1	TRBV5-6	TRBJ2-7	TGTGCCAGCAGCTTGGACAGGGGTATTTCCTACGAGCAGTACTTC	CASSLDRGISYEQYF
few	TRBD2	TRBV7-2	TRBJ2-7	TGTGCCAGCAGCTCCTCCGGGACTAGGGCCTACGAGCAGTACTTC	CASSSSGTRAYEQYF
NA	NA	TRBV29-1	TRBJ1-1	TGCAGCGCCAGGATGGTCGGCCCTAACACTGAAGCTTTCTTT	CSARMVGPNTEAFF
NA	NA	TRBV7-7	TRBJ2-2	TGTGCCAGCAGCTTAATACCCGACGGAACGAACACCGGGGAGCTGTTTTTT	CASSLIPDGTNTGELFF
NA	NA	TRBV7-2	TRBJ2-1	TGTGCCAGCAGCCTGCCCCCGGGCGTTGGTGAGCAGTTCTTC	CASSLPPGVGEQFF
many	NA	TRBV7-3	TRBJ1-1	TGTGCCAGCAGCTTAACCGGCCGGAACACTGAAGCTTTCTTT	CASSLTGRNTEAFF
few	NA	TRBV7-9	TRBJ2-1	TGTGCCAGCAGCTTAACTTCGGCGGAGTACAATGAGCAGTTCTTC	CASSLTSAEYNEQFF
few	TRBD1	TRBV18	TRBJ2-7	TGTGCCAGCTCACCGACTATCCCGGGACAGGGGAGTGCCGAGCAGTACTTC	CASSPTIPGQGSAEQYF
NA	TRBD1	TRBV29-1	TRBJ2-7	TGCAGCGTTGAGGGGGGACAGGTCTACGAGCAGTACTTC	CSVEGGQVYEQYF
NA	NA	TRBV11-2	TRBJ1-5	TGTGCCAGCAGCTTATACGGGCGCTCAGGGCAGCCCCAGCATTTT	CASSLYGRSGQPQHF
few	NA	TRBV20-1	TRBJ1-1	TGCAGTGCTAGAGGGCGAGGGAGAAAACCTGAAGCTTTCTTT	CSARGRGRKPEAFF